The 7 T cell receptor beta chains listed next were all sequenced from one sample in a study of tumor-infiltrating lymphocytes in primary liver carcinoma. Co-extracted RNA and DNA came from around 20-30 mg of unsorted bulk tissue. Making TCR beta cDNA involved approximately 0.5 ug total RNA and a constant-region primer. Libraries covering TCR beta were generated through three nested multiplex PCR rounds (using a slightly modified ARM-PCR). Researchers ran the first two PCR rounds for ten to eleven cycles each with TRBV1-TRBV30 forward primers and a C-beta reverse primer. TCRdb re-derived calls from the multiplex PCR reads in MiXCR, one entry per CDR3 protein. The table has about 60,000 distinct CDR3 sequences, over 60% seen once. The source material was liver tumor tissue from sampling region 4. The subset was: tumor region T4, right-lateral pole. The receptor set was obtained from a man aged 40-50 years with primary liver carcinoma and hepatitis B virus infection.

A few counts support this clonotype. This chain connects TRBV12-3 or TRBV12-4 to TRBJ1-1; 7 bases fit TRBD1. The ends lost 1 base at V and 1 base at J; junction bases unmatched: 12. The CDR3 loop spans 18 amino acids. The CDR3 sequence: CASSLDLGGGGRNTEAFF. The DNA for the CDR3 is TGTGCCAGCAGTTTAGACTTAGGGGGCGGGGGACGGAACACTGAAGCTTTCTTT.

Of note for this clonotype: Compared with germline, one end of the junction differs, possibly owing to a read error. CDR3 sequence: CGVTSSSYERYF. The CDR3 coding sequence is TGCGGCGTGACTTCATCCTCCTACGAGCGGTACTTC. This sequence joins TRBV29-1 and TRBJ2-7; D gene unclear. CDR3 length: 12 residues. Germline V gene sequence: CDR1 SQVTM, CDR2 ANQGSEA.

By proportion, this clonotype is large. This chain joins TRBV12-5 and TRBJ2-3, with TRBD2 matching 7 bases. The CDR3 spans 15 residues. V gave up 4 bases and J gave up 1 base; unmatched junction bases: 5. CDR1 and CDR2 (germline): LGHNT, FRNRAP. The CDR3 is CASGSEAGRTDTQYF. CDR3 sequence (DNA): TGTGCTAGTGGTTCCGAAGCGGGACGCACAGATACGCAGTATTTT.

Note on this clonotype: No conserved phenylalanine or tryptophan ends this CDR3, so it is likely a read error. CDR3 residues: CAGSLDWFANEKLFL. The CDR3 DNA is TGTGCCGGCAGCTTAGACTGGTTCGCTAATGAAAAACTGTTTTTG. The chain carries TRBV11-2 and TRBJ1-4; D gene uncertain. The CDR3 sequence is 15 residues long. Germline loops: CDR1 SGHAT, CDR2 FQNNGV.

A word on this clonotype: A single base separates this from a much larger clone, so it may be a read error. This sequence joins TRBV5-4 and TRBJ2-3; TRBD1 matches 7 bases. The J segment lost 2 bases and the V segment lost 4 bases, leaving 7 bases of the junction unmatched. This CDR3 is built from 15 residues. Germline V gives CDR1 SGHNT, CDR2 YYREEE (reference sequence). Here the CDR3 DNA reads TGTGCCAGCAGCCACCGGGACAGACCCACAGATACGCAGTATTTT. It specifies CASSHRDRPTDTQYF.

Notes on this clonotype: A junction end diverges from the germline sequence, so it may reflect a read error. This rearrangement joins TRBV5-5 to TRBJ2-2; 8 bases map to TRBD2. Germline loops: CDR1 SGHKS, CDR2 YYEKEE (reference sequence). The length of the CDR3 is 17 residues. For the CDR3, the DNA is TGTGCCAGTGTTGTCAAACCGGGACTAGTGGGGACGGGGGTGCTGTTTTTT. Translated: CASVVKPGLVGTGVLFF.

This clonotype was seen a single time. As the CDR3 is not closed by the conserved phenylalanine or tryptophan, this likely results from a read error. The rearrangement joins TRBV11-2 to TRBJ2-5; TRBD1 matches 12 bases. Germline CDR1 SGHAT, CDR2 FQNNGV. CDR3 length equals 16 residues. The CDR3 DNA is TGTGCCAGCAGCCCCACAGGGACAGGGGGCCTAGAGCCCCAGTACTAC. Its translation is CASSPTGTGGLEPQYY.